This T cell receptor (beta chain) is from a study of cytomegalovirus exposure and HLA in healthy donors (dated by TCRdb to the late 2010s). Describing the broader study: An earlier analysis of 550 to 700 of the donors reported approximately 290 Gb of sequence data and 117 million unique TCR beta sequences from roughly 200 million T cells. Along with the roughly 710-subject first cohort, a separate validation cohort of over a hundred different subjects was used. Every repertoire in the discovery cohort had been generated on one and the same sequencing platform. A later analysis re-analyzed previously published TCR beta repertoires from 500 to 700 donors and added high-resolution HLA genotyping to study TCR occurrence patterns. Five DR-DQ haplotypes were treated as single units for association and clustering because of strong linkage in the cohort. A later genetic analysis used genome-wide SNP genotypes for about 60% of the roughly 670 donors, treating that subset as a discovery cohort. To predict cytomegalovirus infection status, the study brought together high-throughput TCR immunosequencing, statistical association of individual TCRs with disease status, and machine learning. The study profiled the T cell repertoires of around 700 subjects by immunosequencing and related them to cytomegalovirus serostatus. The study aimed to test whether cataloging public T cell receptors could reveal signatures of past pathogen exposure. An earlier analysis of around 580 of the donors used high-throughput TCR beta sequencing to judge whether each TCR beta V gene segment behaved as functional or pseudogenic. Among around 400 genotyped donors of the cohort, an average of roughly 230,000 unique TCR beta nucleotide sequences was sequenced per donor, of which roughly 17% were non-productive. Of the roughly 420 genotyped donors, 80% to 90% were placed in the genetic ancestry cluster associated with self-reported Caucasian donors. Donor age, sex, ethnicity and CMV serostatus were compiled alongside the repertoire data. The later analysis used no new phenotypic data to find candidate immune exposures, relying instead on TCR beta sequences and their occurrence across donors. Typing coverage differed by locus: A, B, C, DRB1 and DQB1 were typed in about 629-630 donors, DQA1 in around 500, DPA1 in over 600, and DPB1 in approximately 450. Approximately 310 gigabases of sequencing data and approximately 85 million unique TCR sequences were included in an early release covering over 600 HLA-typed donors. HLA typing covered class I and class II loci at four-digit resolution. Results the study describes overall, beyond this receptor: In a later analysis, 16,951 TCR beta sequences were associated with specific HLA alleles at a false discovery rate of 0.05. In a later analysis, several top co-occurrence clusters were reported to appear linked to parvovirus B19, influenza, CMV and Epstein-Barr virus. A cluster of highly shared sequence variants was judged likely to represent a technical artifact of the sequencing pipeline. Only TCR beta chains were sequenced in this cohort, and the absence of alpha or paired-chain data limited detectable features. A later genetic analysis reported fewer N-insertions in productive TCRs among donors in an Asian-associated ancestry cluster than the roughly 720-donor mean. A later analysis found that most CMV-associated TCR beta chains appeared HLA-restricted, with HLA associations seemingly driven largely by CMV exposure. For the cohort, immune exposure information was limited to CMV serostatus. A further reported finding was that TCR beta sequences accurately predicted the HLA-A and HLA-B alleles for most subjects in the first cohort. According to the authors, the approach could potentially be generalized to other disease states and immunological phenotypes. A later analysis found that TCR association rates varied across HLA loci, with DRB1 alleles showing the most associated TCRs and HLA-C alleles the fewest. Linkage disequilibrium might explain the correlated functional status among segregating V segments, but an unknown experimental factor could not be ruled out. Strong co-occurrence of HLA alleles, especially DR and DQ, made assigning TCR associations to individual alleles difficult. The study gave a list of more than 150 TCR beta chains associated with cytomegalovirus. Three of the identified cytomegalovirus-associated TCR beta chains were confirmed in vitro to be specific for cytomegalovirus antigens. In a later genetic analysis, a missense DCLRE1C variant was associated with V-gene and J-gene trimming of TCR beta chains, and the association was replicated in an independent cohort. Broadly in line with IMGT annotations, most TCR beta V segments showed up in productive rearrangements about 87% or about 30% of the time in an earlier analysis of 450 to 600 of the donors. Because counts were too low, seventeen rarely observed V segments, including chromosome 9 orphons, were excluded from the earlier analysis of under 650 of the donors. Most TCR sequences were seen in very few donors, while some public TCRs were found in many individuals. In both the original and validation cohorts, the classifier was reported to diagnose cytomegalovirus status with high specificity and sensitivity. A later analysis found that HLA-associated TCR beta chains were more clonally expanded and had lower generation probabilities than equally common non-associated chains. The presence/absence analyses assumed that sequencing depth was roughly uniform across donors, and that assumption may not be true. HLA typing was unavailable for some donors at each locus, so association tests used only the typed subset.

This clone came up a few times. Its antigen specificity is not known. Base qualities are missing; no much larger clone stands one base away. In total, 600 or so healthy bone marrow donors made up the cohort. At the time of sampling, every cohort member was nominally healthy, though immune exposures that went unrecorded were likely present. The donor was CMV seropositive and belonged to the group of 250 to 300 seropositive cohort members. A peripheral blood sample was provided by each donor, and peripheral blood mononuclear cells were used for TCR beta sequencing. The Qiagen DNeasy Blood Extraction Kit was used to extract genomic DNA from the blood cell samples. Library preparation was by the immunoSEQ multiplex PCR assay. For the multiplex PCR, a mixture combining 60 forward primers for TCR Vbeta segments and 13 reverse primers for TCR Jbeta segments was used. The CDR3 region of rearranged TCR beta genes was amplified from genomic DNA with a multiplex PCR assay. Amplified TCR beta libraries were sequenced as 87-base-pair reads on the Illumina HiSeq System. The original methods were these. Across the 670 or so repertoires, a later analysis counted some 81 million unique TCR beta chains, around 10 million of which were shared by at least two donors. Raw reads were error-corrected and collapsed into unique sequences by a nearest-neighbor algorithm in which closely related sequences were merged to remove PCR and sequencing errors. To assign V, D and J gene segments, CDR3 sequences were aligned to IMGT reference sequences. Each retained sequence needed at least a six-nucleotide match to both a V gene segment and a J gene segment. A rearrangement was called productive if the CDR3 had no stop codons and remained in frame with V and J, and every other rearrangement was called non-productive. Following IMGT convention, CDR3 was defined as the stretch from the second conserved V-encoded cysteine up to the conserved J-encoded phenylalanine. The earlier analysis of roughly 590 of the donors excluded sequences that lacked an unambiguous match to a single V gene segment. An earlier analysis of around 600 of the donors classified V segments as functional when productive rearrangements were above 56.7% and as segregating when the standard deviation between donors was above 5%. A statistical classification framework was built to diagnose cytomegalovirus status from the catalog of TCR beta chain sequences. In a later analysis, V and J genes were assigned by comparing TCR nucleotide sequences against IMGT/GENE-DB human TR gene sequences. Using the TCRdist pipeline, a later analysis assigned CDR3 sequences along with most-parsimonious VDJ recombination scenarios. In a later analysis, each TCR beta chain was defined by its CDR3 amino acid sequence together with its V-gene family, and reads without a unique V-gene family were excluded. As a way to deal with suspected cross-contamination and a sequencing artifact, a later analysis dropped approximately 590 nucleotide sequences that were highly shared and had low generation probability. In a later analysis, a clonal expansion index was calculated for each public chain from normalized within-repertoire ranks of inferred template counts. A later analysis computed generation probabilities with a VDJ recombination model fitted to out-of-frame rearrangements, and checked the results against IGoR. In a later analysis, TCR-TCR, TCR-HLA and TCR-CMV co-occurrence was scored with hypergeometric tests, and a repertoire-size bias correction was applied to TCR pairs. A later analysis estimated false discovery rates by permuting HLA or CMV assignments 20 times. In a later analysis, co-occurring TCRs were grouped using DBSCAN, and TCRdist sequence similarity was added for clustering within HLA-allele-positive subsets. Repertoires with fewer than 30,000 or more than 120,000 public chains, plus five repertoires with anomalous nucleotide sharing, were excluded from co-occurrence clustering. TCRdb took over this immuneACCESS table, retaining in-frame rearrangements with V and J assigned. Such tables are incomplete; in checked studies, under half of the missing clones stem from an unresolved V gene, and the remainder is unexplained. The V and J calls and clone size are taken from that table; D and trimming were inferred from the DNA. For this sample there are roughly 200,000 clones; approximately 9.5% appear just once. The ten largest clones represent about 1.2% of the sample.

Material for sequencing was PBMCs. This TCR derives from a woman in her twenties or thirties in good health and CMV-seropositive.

The DNA sequence reads TGCGCCAGCCGTGGGGCAGGGGACCCCTACGAGCAGTACTTC. The translation is CASRGAGDPYEQYF. Recombination linked TRBV5-1 to TRBJ2-7, and the D gene may be TRBD1, 6 bases matching. V and J lose 7 bases and 2 bases, and a span of 16 bases separates them. The germline V gene provides CDR1 SGHRS and CDR2 YFSETQ. The CDR3 starts with the cysteine, ends with the phenylalanine, and has 14 residues. Only the CDR3 DNA is retained, 42 bases long and in frame from the first base.